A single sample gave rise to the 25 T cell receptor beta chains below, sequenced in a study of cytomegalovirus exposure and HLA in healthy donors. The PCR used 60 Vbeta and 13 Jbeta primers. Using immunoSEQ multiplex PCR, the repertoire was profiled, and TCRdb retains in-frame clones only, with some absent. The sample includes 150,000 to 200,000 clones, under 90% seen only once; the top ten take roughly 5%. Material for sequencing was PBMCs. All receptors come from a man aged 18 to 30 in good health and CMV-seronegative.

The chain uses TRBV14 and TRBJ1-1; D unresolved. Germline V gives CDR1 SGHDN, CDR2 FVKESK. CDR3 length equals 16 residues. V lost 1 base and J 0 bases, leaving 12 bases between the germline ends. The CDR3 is CASSQVTRHMNTEAFF. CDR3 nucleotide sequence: TGTGCCAGCAGCCAAGTGACAAGACACATGAACACTGAAGCTTTCTTT.

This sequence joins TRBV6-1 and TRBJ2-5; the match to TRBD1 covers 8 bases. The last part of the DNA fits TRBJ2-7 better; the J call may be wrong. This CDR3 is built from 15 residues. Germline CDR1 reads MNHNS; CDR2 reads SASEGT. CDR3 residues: CASSPTGAQPYEQYF. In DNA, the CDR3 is TGTGCCAGCAGTCCGACAGGGGCCCAGCCCTACGAGCAGTACTTC.

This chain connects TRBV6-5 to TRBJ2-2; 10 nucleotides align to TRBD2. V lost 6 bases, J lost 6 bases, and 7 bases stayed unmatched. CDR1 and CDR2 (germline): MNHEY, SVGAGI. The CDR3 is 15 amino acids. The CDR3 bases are TGTGCCAGCAGCCAGCAAGCGGGAGGGCCCGGGGAGCTGTTTTTT. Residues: CASSQQAGGPGELFF.

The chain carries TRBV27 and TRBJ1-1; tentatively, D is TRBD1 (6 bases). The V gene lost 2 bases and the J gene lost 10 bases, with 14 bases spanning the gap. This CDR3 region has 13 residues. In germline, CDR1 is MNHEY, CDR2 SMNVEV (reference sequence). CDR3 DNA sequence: TGTGCCAGCAGTTTAACTGGGGGGGCTGGAGCTTTCTTT. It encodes CASSLTGGAGAFF.

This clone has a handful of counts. DNA of the CDR3: TGCGCCAGCAGCTTAGGGGGGGCCTCAGATACGCAGTATTTT. It encodes CASSLGGASDTQYF. This rearrangement joins TRBV5-1 to TRBJ2-3, with D perhaps TRBD2 (7 bases). The CDR3 has 14 amino acids. CDR1 and CDR2 from the germline V gene are SGHRS and YFSETQ. V shed 2 bases and J shed 4 bases, with 11 bases lying between them. Filled out from reference TRBV5-1 and TRBJ2-3, the complete variable domain reads KAGVTQTPRYLIKTRGQQVTLSCSPISGHRSVSWYQQTPGQGLQFLFEYFSETQRNKGNFPGRFSGRQFSNSRSEMNVSTLELGDSALYLCASSLGGASDTQYFGPGTRLTVL.

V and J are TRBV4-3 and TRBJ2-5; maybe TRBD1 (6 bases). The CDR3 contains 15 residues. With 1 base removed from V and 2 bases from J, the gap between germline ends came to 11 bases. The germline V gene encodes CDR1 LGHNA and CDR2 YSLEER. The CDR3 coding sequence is TGCGCCAGCAGCCAAGCCCGTGGGACACAAGAGACCCAGTACTTC. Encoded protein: CASSQARGTQETQYF.

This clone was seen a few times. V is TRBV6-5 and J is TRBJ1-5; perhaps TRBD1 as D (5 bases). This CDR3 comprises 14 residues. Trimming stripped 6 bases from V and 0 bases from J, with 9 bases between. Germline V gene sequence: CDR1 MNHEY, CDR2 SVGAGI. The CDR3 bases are TGTGCCAGCAGGGCGGGACCTAGCAATCAGCCCCAGCATTTT. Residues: CASRAGPSNQPQHF.

Here the CDR3 reads CASSPTSGRPSSYNEQFF. The CDR3 bases are TGTGCCAGCTCACCGACTAGCGGGAGGCCCAGCTCCTACAATGAGCAGTTCTTC. The rearrangement links TRBV18 to TRBJ2-1; 13 nucleotides align to TRBD2. V lost 3 bases, J lost 0 bases, and 5 bases stayed unmatched. Germline CDR1 reads KGHSH; CDR2 reads LQKENI. The CDR3 is 18 amino acids.

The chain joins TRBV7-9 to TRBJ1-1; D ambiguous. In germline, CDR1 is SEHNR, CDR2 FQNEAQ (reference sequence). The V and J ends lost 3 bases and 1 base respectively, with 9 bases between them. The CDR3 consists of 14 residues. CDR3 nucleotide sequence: TGTGCCAGCAGCTTCGGGGTCGGGAACACTGAAGCTTTCTTT. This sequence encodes CASSFGVGNTEAFF. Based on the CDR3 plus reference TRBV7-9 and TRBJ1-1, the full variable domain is DTGVSQNPRHKITKRGQNVTFRCDPISEHNRLYWYRQTLGQGPEFLTYFQNEAQLEKSRLLSDRFSAERPKGSFSTLEIQRTEQGDSAMYLCASSFGVGNTEAFFGQGTRLTVV.

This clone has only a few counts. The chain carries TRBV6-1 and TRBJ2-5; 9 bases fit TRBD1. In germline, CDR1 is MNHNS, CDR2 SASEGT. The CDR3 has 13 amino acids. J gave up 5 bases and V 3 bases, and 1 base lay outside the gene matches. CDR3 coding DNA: TGTGCCAGCAGTGAGACAGGGGGTGAGACCCAGTACTTC. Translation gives CASSETGGETQYF.

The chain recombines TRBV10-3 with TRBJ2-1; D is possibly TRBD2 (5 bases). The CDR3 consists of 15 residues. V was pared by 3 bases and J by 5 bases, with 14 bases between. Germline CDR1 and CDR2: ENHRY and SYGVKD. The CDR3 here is CAISDATKMNNEQFF. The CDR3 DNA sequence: TGTGCCATCAGTGACGCGACTAAGATGAACAATGAGCAGTTCTTC.

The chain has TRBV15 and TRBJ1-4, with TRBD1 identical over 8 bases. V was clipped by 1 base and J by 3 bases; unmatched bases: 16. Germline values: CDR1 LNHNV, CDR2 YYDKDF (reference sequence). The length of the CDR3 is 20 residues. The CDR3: CATSRGIGQGPDYANEKLFF. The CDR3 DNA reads TGTGCCACCAGCAGAGGAATCGGACAGGGCCCGGATTACGCTAATGAAAAACTGTTTTTT. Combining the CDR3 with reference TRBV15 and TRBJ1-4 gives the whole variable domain DAMVIQNPRYQVTQFGKPVTLSCSQTLNHNVMYWYQQKSSQAPKLLFHYYDKDFNNEADTPDNFQSRRPNTSFCFLDIRSPGLGDTAMYLCATSRGIGQGPDYANEKLFFGSGTQLSVL.

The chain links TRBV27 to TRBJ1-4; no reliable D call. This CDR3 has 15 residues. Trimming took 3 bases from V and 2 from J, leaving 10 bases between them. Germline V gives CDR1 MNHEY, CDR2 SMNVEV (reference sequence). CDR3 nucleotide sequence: TGTGCCAGCAGTTTCAGAGCGCTGACTAATGAAAAACTGTTTTTT. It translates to CASSFRALTNEKLFF. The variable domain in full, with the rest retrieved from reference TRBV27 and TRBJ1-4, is EAQVTQNPRYLITVTGKKLTVTCSQNMNHEYMSWYRQDPGLGLRQIYYSMNVEVTDKGDVPEGYKVSRKEKRNFPLILESPSPNQTSLYFCASSFRALTNEKLFFGSGTQLSVL.

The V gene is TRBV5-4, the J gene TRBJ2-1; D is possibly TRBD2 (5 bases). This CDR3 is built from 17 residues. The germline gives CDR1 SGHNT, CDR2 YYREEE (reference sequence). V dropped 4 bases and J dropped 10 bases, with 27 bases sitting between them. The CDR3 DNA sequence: TGTGCCAGCAGCCCGACGATGTTTGGGCCGGGAATGTGGGAGCAGTTCTTC. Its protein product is CASSPTMFGPGMWEQFF. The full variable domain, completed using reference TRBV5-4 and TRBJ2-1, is ETGVTQSPTHLIKTRGQQVTLRCSSQSGHNTVSWYQQALGQGPQFIFQYYREEENGRGNFPPRFSGLQFPNYSSELNVNALELDDSALYLCASSPTMFGPGMWEQFFGPGTRLTVL.

The CDR3 DNA reads TGTGCCTGGAGTCAGGGGGCCCCCTACGAGCAGTACTTC. It translates to CAWSQGAPYEQYF. The rearrangement uses TRBV30 and TRBJ2-7; 8 positions match TRBD1. This CDR3 contains 13 residues. Germline trimming cut 2 bases from V and 2 bases from J; bases unmatched to any gene: 2. In germline, CDR1 is GTSNPN, CDR2 SVGIG (reference sequence).

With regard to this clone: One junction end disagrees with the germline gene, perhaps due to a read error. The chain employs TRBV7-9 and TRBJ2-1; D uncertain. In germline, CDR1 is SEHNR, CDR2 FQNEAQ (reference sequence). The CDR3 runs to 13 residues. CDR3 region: CSSSLNSYHEQFF. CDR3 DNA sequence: TGTTCCAGCAGCTTAAATAGCTACCATGAGCAGTTCTTC.

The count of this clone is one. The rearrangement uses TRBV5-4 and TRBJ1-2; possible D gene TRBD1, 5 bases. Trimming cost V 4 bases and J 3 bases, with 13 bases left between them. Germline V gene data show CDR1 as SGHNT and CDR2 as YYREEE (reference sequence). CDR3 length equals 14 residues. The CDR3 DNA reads TGTGCCAGCAGCCCACGTCAGGGTCACTATGGCTACACCTTC. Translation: CASSPRQGHYGYTF.

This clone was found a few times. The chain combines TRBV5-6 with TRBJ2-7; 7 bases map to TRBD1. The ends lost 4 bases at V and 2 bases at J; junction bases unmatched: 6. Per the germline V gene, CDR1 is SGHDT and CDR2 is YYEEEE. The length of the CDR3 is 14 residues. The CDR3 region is CASSHWDRAYEQYF. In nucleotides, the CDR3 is TGTGCCAGCAGCCACTGGGACAGAGCCTACGAGCAGTACTTC.

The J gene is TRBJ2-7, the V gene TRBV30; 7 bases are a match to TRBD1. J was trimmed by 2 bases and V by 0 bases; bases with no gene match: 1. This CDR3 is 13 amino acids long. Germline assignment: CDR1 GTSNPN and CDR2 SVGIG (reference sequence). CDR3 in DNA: TGTGCCTGGAGTGTAGGACAGGCCTACGAGCAGTACTTC. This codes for CAWSVGQAYEQYF.

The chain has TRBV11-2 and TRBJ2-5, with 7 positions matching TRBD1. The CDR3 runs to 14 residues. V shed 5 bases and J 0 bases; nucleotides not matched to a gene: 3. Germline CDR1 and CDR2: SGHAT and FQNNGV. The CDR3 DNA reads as TGTGCCAGCAGCATACAGGGGTACCAAGAGACCCAGTACTTC. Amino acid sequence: CASSIQGYQETQYF.

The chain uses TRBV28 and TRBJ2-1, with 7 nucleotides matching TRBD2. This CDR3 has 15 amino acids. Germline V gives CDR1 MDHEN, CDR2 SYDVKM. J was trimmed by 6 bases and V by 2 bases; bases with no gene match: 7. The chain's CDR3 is CASSLLGLVGNEQFF. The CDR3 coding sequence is TGTGCCAGCAGTTTACTTGGACTAGTTGGCAATGAGCAGTTCTTC. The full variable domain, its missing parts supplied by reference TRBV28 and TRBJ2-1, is DVKVTQSSRYLVKRTGEKVFLECVQDMDHENMFWYRQDPGLGLRLIYFSYDVKMKEKGDIPEGYSVSREKKERFSLILESASTNQTSMYLCASSLLGLVGNEQFFGPGTRLTVL.

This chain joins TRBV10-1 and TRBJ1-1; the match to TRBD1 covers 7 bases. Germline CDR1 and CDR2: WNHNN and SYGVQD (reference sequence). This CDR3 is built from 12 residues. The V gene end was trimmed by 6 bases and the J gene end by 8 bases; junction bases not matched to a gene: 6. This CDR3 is CASSSHRGEAFF. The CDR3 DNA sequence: TGCGCCAGCAGCTCCCACAGGGGAGAAGCTTTCTTT.

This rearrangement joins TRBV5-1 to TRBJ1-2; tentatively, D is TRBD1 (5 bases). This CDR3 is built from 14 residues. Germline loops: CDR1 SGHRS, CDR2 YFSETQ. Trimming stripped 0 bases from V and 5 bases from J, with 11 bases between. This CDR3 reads CASSLETGPYGYTF. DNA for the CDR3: TGCGCCAGCAGCTTGGAAACAGGACCATATGGCTACACCTTC.

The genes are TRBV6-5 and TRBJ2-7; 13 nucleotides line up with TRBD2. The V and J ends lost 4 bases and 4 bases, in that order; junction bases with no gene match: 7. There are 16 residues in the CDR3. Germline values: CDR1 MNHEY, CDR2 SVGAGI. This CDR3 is CASSLRTSGSSYEQYF. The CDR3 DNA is TGTGCCAGCAGTTTAAGGACTAGCGGGAGCTCTTACGAGCAGTACTTC.

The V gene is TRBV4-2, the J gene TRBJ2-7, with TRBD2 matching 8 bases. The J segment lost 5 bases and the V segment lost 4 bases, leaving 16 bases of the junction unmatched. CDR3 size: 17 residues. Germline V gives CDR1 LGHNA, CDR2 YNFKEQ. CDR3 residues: CASSRPGGTSNSHEQYF. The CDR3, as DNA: TGTGCCAGCAGCCGACCCGGAGGGACTAGTAATTCCCACGAGCAGTACTTC.